This TCR beta chain was captured by sequencing in a study of blood T cell repertoires in COVID-19. Turning to the study itself: Samples representing acute and convalescent COVID-19 were sourced from the United States, Italy and Spain. The cDNA or gDNA used as material had been derived from T cells, B-cell-depleted T cells, or PBMCs.

Original analysis: Estimation of nucleated cell counts was performed using reference gene primer amplification. The data were produced by immunoSEQ multiplex PCR, yet TCRdb's version contains in-frame clones alone and is incomplete. From that table come the V and J calls and clone size; the DNA was used to work out D and trimming. The table shows more than 110,000 clones, with 82% occurring only once. The V end lost 5 bases, the J end lost 2 bases, and 18 bases lay between the germline ends. The germline V gene encodes CDR1 SGHRS and CDR2 YFSETQ. The CDR3 is made up of 16 amino acids. The rearrangement joins TRBV5-1 to TRBJ2-3, with a possible D match to TRBD1 (6 bases). The clonotype comes from a woman aged 80 or over with acute or convalescent COVID-19. Material: peripheral blood. The CDR3 nucleotides are TGCGCCAGCAGGCGCTCACACAGGGAAATCACAGATACGCAGTATTTT. This translates into CASRRSHREITDTQYF.